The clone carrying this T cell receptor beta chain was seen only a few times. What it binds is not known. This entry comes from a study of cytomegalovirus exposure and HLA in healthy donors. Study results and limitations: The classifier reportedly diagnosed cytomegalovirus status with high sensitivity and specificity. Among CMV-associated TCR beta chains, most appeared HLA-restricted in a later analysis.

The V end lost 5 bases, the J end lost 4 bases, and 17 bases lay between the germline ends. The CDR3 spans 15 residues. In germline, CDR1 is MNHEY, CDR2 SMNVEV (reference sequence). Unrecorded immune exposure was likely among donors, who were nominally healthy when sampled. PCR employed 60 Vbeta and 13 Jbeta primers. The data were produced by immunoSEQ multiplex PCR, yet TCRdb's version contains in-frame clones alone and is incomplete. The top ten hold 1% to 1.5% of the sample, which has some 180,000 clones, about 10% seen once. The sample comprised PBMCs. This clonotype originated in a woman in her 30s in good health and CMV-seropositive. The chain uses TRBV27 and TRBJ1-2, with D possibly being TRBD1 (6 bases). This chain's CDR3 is CASSPSLDRSYGYTF. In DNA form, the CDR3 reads TGTGCCAGCAGTCCTTCCCTAGACAGGTCCTATGGCTACACCTTC.